The 29 T cell receptor beta chains given below trace back to one sample, sequenced in a study of cytomegalovirus exposure and HLA in healthy donors. Primers: 60 Vbeta forward and 13 Jbeta reverse. Using immunoSEQ multiplex PCR, the repertoire was profiled, and TCRdb retains in-frame clones only, with some absent. The sample has about 190,000 clones, approximately 80% seen once; the top ten hold about 2.6%. The sequencing sample was made of PBMCs. These receptors were obtained from a woman aged 45-65 years in good health and CMV-seropositive.

The chain employs TRBV27 and TRBJ2-7; tentatively, D is TRBD1 (5 bases). CDR3 length: 13 amino acids. Looked up from germline, CDR1 is MNHEY and CDR2 is SMNVEV (reference sequence). V lost 5 bases, J lost 7 bases, and 15 bases lay in between. The CDR3 sequence: CASSQGPVVEQYF. Written as DNA, the CDR3 is TGTGCCAGCAGTCAGGGCCCCGTAGTAGAGCAGTACTTC.

This rearrangement joins TRBV4-1 to TRBJ1-2; tentative D call: TRBD1 (5 bases). V gave up 4 bases and J gave up 7 bases, with 13 bases separating them. From germline, CDR1 is MGHRA and CDR2 YSYEKL. The CDR3 totals 13 residues. This chain's CDR3 is CASSPLGAIGYTF. The CDR3 DNA follows: TGCGCCAGCAGCCCCTTAGGGGCAATTGGCTACACCTTC.

The count of this clone is one. The chain links TRBV15 to TRBJ1-3; D not resolved. Germline CDR1 reads LNHNV; CDR2 reads YYDKDF (reference sequence). The CDR3 sequence is 14 residues long. V lost 5 bases to trimming and J lost 1 base, with 9 bases between them. CDR3 residues: CATSYTASGNTIYF. CDR3 nucleotide sequence: TGTGCCACCAGCTACACCGCTTCTGGAAACACCATATATTTT.

The rearrangement links TRBV28 to TRBJ1-5; 9 nucleotides align to TRBD1. V gave up 6 bases and J gave up 5 bases; unmatched junction bases: 2. Germline V CDR1 and CDR2: MDHEN, SYDVKM. This CDR3 has 13 amino acids. CDR3 DNA: TGTGCCAGCAGGGGACAGGGTGATCAGCCCCAGCATTTT. This sequence encodes CASRGQGDQPQHF.

The CDR3 sequence: CAINSDRGPREQYF. DNA of the CDR3: TGTGCCATCAACTCGGACAGGGGGCCTAGAGAGCAGTACTTC. This sequence joins TRBV10-3 and TRBJ2-7; TRBD1 aligns across 11 bases. After removal of 7 bases from V and 7 bases from J, the junction contained 9 bases not matched to a gene. The CDR3 has 14 residues. Germline assignment: CDR1 ENHRY and CDR2 SYGVKD.

This clone was found once. The gene calls are TRBV19 and TRBJ1-3, with a possible D match to TRBD1 (5 bases). Trimming took 6 bases from V and 3 from J, leaving 15 bases between them. This CDR3 has 15 residues. Looked up from germline, CDR1 is LNHDA and CDR2 is SQIVND (reference sequence). The CDR3 region is CASRDYDSLGNTIYF. In DNA, the CDR3 is TGTGCCAGTAGGGACTACGACAGTCTTGGAAACACCATATATTTT.

This sequence joins TRBV25-1 and TRBJ1-1, with 9 bases fitting TRBD1. The CDR3 extends over 14 amino acids. V was clipped by 8 bases and J by 1 base; unmatched bases: 5. Germline CDR1 is MGHDK and CDR2 is SYGVNS. CDR3 DNA sequence: TGTGCCAGCGGGGACAGGGTGCAGAACACTGAAGCTTTCTTT. This gives the protein CASGDRVQNTEAFF.

The genes are TRBV6-6 and TRBJ2-1, with TRBD1 identical over 9 bases. Germline V gives CDR1 MNHNY, CDR2 SVGAGI (reference sequence). V shed 5 bases and J 7 bases; nucleotides not matched to a gene: 9. The CDR3 is 15 amino acids. The CDR3 sequence: CASSTDRDRANEQFF. The CDR3 DNA reads TGTGCCAGCAGTACCGACAGGGACAGGGCAAATGAGCAGTTCTTC.

This chain joins TRBV28 and TRBJ1-5, with D perhaps matching TRBD1 (6 bases). The CDR3 runs to 14 residues. Germline V CDR1 and CDR2: MDHEN, SYDVKM. V dropped 3 bases and J dropped 4 bases, with 10 bases sitting between them. This CDR3 is CASSFSDRNQPQHF. CDR3 sequence (DNA): TGTGCCAGCAGTTTCTCAGACAGGAATCAGCCCCAGCATTTT.

This clone came up a few times. The chain is built from TRBV6-1 and TRBJ2-7; 8 bases agree with TRBD2. The CDR3 spans 15 residues. Germline values: CDR1 MNHNS, CDR2 SASEGT. With 3 bases clipped from V and 5 bases from J, the junction kept 9 bases outside the gene matches. The CDR3 sequence is CASSDMAGGGHEQYF. The CDR3 DNA sequence: TGTGCCAGCAGTGACATGGCGGGGGGAGGGCACGAGCAGTACTTC.

Only a few counts were recorded for this clone. This sequence joins TRBV10-3 and TRBJ2-1; 8 bases fit TRBD2. CDR3 length: 16 amino acids. V shed 5 bases, J shed 6 bases, and the junction held 12 bases outside the gene matches. CDR1 is ENHRY, CDR2 SYGVKD, per germline. CDR3 amino acids: CAISSPGGGPFNEQFF. The CDR3 DNA is TGTGCCATCAGTAGTCCCGGGGGGGGGCCGTTCAATGAGCAGTTCTTC.

The chain has TRBV6-6 and TRBJ2-5; maybe TRBD1 (6 bases). There are 14 residues in the CDR3. Germline CDR1 reads MNHNY; CDR2 reads SVGAGI (reference sequence). Between the trimmed V and J ends, which lost 8 bases and 4 bases, there was a span of 17 bases. The CDR3 sequence: CASRDTQGGETQYF. In DNA, the CDR3 is TGTGCCAGCCGGGACACACAAGGGGGAGAGACCCAGTACTTC.

The rearrangement uses TRBV7-9 and TRBJ2-7; 7 bases match TRBD1. Germline trimming cut 5 bases from V and 4 bases from J; bases unmatched to any gene: 5. Germline V gene lookup returns CDR1 SEHNR and CDR2 FQNEAQ (reference sequence). The CDR3 contains 13 residues. The CDR3 loop reads CASSPKDRYEQYF. Written as DNA, the CDR3 is TGTGCCAGCAGCCCAAAGGACAGGTACGAGCAGTACTTC.

This clone was recorded a few times. This chain links TRBV7-9 with TRBJ1-2; a possible D gene is TRBD1 (5 bases). Trimming took off 0 bases at V and 6 bases at J, with 11 bases between the two ends. The CDR3 has 14 residues. Germline V gene data show CDR1 as SEHNR and CDR2 as FQNEAQ (reference sequence). The CDR3 reads CASSLASARDGYTF. In DNA form, the CDR3 reads TGTGCCAGCAGCTTAGCGTCCGCCAGGGATGGCTACACCTTC.

Here the CDR3 reads CATSRDAVTPKQFF. DNA of the CDR3: TGTGCCACCAGCAGAGATGCGGTAACCCCAAAGCAGTTCTTC. The V and J genes are TRBV15 and TRBJ2-1; D remains ambiguous. The CDR3 spans 14 residues. In germline, CDR1 is LNHNV, CDR2 YYDKDF (reference sequence). The ends were cut back, 0 bases at V and 11 bases at J, with 14 bases in the middle.

This chain connects TRBV5-1 to TRBJ2-3; D is ambiguous. The CDR3 covers 15 residues. V gave up 0 bases and J gave up 0 bases, with 8 bases separating them. Germline V gene data show CDR1 as SGHRS and CDR2 as YFSETQ. The chain's CDR3 is CASSLGLVSTDTQYF. The CDR3 bases are TGCGCCAGCAGCTTGGGGCTAGTAAGCACAGATACGCAGTATTTT.

The V call is TRBV9, the J call TRBJ2-3, with D possibly being TRBD2 (7 bases). Germline-derived CDR1 and CDR2 are SGDLS and YYNGEE. Trimming shortened V by 4 bases and J by 0 bases, and 15 bases separated the two germline ends. This CDR3 is built from 16 residues. The CDR3 region has the DNA TGTGCCAGCAGCCCCATGGGCGGGGGCAGCACAGATACGCAGTATTTT. This encodes CASSPMGGGSTDTQYF.

The gene calls are TRBV6-5 and TRBJ2-1; 14 positions agree with TRBD2. CDR1 MNHEY and CDR2 SVGAGI come from the germline V gene. The CDR3 is 16 amino acids. V trimming: 0 bases; J trimming: 9 bases; junction bases outside the gene matches: 4. CDR3 DNA: TGTGCCAGCAGTTACTCGACTAGCGGGGGGGGTGGTGAGCAGTTCTTC. It is translated as CASSYSTSGGGGEQFF.

CDR3 DNA: TGCGCCAGCAGTGAACAGGGGGTGAACACTGAAGCTTTCTTT. It encodes CASSEQGVNTEAFF. V is TRBV10-1 and J is TRBJ1-1; TRBD1 agrees at 8 bases. The junction had 0 bases not matched to a gene; V was cut back by 3 bases and J by 0 bases. This CDR3 region has 14 residues. Germline V gene lookup returns CDR1 WNHNN and CDR2 SYGVQD (reference sequence).

The chain uses TRBV6-6 and TRBJ1-1; D perhaps matches TRBD1 (5 bases). Germline V gives CDR1 MNHNY, CDR2 SVGAGI (reference sequence). With 2 bases removed from V and 0 bases from J, the gap between germline ends came to 13 bases. The length of the CDR3 is 16 residues. This CDR3 reads CASSYVQGGMNTEAFF. The CDR3, as DNA: TGTGCCAGCAGTTACGTCCAGGGAGGGATGAACACTGAAGCTTTCTTT.

The chain couples TRBV11-2 to TRBJ2-7; 9 bases fit TRBD1. This CDR3 has 15 residues. J was trimmed by 6 bases and V by 5 bases; bases with no gene match: 11. Germline assignment: CDR1 SGHAT and CDR2 FQNNGV. The CDR3 DNA is TGTGCCAGCAGCCGCTCGGACAGGGGCCAGGGCGAGCAGTACTTC. Translating it yields CASSRSDRGQGEQYF.

This clone was detected only a few times. V and J are TRBV5-3 and TRBJ1-4; 7 nucleotides agree with TRBD1. TRBV5-3 is designated an ORF whose function remains uncertain. This CDR3 comprises 15 residues. J was trimmed by 3 bases and V by 0 bases; bases with no gene match: 2. In DNA, the CDR3 is TGTGCCAGAAGCTTGGGACAGGGAGCTAATGAAAAACTGTTTTTT. Encoded protein: CARSLGQGANEKLFF.

This clone was recorded once. CDR3 sequence reads: CASSPPGAGAVDTQYF. CDR3 coding DNA: TGTGCCAGCTCACCACCAGGGGCGGGGGCGGTGGATACGCAGTATTTT. The rearrangement uses TRBV18 and TRBJ2-3; a weak D match, TRBD2 (7 bases). In germline, CDR1 is KGHSH, CDR2 LQKENI. This CDR3 has 16 amino acids. Trimming cost V 0 bases and J 6 bases, with 16 bases left between them.

Here the CDR3 reads CASSLVGGALSEQYF. The CDR3 coding sequence is TGCGCCAGCAGCTTGGTCGGGGGAGCTCTATCCGAGCAGTACTTC. This chain links TRBV5-1 with TRBJ2-7; D is perhaps TRBD2 (6 bases). Deletions cut 0 bases from V and 6 bases from J, with 16 bases between. Germline CDR1 reads SGHRS; CDR2 reads YFSETQ. The CDR3 totals 15 residues.

The V call is TRBV18, the J call TRBJ1-2, with D possibly TRBD1 on 5 matching bases. This CDR3 comprises 16 residues. Germline-derived CDR1 and CDR2 are KGHSH and LQKENI. The V end lost 2 bases, the J end lost 0 bases, and 13 bases lay between the germline ends. CDR3 amino acids: CASSPGAVNTNYGYTF. CDR3 DNA sequence: TGTGCCAGCTCACCAGGGGCAGTAAACACTAACTATGGCTACACCTTC. The complete variable domain, with remaining parts taken from reference TRBV18 and TRBJ1-2, reads NAGVMQNPRHLVRRRGQEARLRCSPMKGHSHVYWYRQLPEEGLKFMVYLQKENIIDESGMPKERFSAEFPKEGPSILRIQQVVRGDSAAYFCASSPGAVNTNYGYTFGSGTRLTVV.

V is TRBV6-5 and J is TRBJ1-2, with a possible D match to TRBD1 (5 bases). V was shortened by 6 bases and J by 4 bases, with 12 bases between the two germline ends. The CDR3 covers 13 residues. Germline V CDR1 and CDR2: MNHEY, SVGAGI. CDR3 sequence: CASSPPGVYGYTF. In DNA form, the CDR3 reads TGTGCCAGCAGCCCCCCGGGGGTCTATGGCTACACCTTC.

The sample holds one count of this clone. The rearrangement links TRBV19 to TRBJ1-2, with D possibly matching TRBD1 (5 bases). Per germline, CDR1 LNHDA and CDR2 SQIVND (reference sequence). The V end was cut by 6 bases, the J end by 6 bases, with 14 bases between. The CDR3 is made up of 13 amino acids. The CDR3 sequence is CASRLTELDGYTF. The CDR3 bases are TGTGCCAGTAGGCTGACAGAGTTAGATGGCTACACCTTC. Based on the CDR3 plus reference TRBV19 and TRBJ1-2, the full variable domain is DGGITQSPKYLFRKEGQNVTLSCEQNLNHDAMYWYRQDPGQGLRLIYYSQIVNDFQKGDIAEGYSVSREKKESFPLTVTSAQKNPTAFYLCASRLTELDGYTFGSGTRLTVV.

In nucleotides, the CDR3 is TGTGCCAGCAGCTTTGAGGGGACTCTTAACTTGAACACTGAAGCTTTCTTT. Translated, it gives CASSFEGTLNLNTEAFF. The genes are TRBV5-5 and TRBJ1-1, with TRBD1 as a possible D gene (5 bases). CDR3 length equals 17 residues. Trimming pared 2 bases from V and 0 bases from J, leaving 17 bases between. Germline V gene lookup returns CDR1 SGHKS and CDR2 YYEKEE (reference sequence).

V gene TRBV18 combines with J gene TRBJ2-7; D is uncertain. V lost 2 bases and J 2 bases, leaving 7 bases between the germline ends. CDR1 KGHSH and CDR2 LQKENI come from the germline V gene. This CDR3 has 13 amino acids. In DNA form, the CDR3 reads TGTGCCAGCTCACCAACCCCTACCTACGAGCAGTACTTC. It translates to CASSPTPTYEQYF.